This is a list of T cell receptor beta chains from one sample in a study of CD8 T cells in ankylosing spondylitis. Using its own MiXCR run on the 5' RACE reads, TCRdb lists one record per CDR3 protein. The table records about 540,000 distinct CDR3 sequences, roughly an eighth of them present only once. Material for sequencing was blood, either unsorted or a sorted T cell fraction (not recorded which). The receptor set was obtained from a male donor with ankylosing spondylitis. Both conserved end residues are part of each CDR3. D genes are given only for firm matches. Size is stated for part of the rows, as once, few or many counts, or as a class when the clone is expanded.

j_gene,d_gene,abundance,v_gene,CDR3nt,CDR3aa
TRBJ2-2,NA,NA,TRBV7-7,TGTGCCAGCAGACAAGATGCGAACACCGGGGAGCTGTTTTTT,CASRQDANTGELFF
TRBJ2-7,NA,few,TRBV20-1,TGCAGTAGCCCGGGTCCTTCAAGGTACGAGCAGTACTTC,CSSPGPSRYEQYF
TRBJ1-5,NA,few,TRBV2,TGTGCCAGCAGTGAAAGGCAGGGAAGCAATCAGCCCCAGCATTTT,CASSERQGSNQPQHF
TRBJ1-1,TRBD1,NA,TRBV4-2,TGTGCCAGCAGCCAAATAATGACAGGGTCCACTGAAGCTTTCTTT,CASSQIMTGSTEAFF
TRBJ2-1,TRBD2,many,TRBV11-2,TGTGCCAGCAGCCAATCCCTAGCGGGAGTTTACAATGAGCAGTTCTTC,CASSQSLAGVYNEQFF
TRBJ1-5,TRBD1,few,TRBV5-1,TGCGCCAGCAGCACCGGACAGGATGGTCAGCCCCAGCATTTT,CASSTGQDGQPQHF
TRBJ1-1,NA,NA,TRBV2,TGTGCCAGAGGGGAAGTGAACACTGAAGCTTTCTTT,CARGEVNTEAFF
TRBJ1-2,NA,few,TRBV20-1,TGCAGTGCTAGAGTCCTAGGGGGTCGGGGCTACACCTTC,CSARVLGGRGYTF
TRBJ2-2,NA,NA,TRBV3-1,TGTGCCAGCAGGGCGGCTGGGAGGACCGGGGAGCTGTTTTTT,CASRAAGRTGELFF
TRBJ2-7,TRBD1,few,TRBV5-5,TGTGCCAGCAGCTTGGGGACAGGAGGCAACGAGCAGTACTTC,CASSLGTGGNEQYF
TRBJ2-2,TRBD2,few,TRBV3-1,TGTGCCAGCAGCCACACAGGGACTAGCGGGAGAGGCGGCTACACCGGGGAGCTGTTTTTT,CASSHTGTSGRGGYTGELFF
TRBJ2-5,NA,NA,TRBV7-9,TGTGCCAGCAGCATCATGGGAGGACAAGAGACCCAGTACTTC,CASSIMGGQETQYF
TRBJ1-5,TRBD1,many,TRBV12-3/TRBV12-4,TGTGCCAGCAGTCCCCCAGGGGGCCGGCAGCCCCAGCATTTT,CASSPPGGRQPQHF
TRBJ2-1,NA,few,TRBV3-1,TGTGCCAGCAGCCAAAAAGGGGTGCAGAATGAGCAGTTCTTC,CASSQKGVQNEQFF
TRBJ2-7,TRBD1,NA,TRBV7-9,TGTGCCAGCAGCCCAGGCCCCCAGGACAGGTCCTACGAGCAGTACTTC,CASSPGPQDRSYEQYF
TRBJ2-1,TRBD2,few,TRBV3-1,TGTGCCAGCAGCTCGCGGACTAGCGAAGGGCTACGTGGCTCCTACAATGAGCAGTTCTTC,CASSSRTSEGLRGSYNEQFF
TRBJ1-5,TRBD1,NA,TRBV18,TGTGCCAGCTCAGGACAGGGGGCCGATCAGCCCCAGCATTTT,CASSGQGADQPQHF
TRBJ1-1,TRBD1,NA,TRBV20-1,TGCAGTTCTAGAAACAGGGGGAACACTGAAGCTTTCTTT,CSSRNRGNTEAFF
TRBJ1-1,NA,many,TRBV5-1,TGCGCCAGCAGCCCGGGACACATGAACACTGAAGCTTTCTTT,CASSPGHMNTEAFF
TRBJ2-1,NA,NA,TRBV11-2,TGTGCCAGCAGCACCGACAATGGCGGGTACAATGAGCAGTTCTTC,CASSTDNGGYNEQFF
TRBJ1-1,TRBD1,few,TRBV30,TGTGCCTGGAGTGTGGACAGGGGAAGGACTGAAGCTTTCTTT,CAWSVDRGRTEAFF
TRBJ1-2,NA,NA,TRBV27,TGTGCCAGCACCCGCGAGGGCTACACCTTC,CASTREGYTF
TRBJ2-1,TRBD2,NA,TRBV30,TGTGCCTGGGCTCGAGGGACTAGCGGGAGGTTTAGGGGTGAGCAGTTCTTC,CAWARGTSGRFRGEQFF
TRBJ2-5,NA,NA,TRBV29-1,TGCAGCGTTGCGGGGGATGGAGAGACCCAGTACTTC,CSVAGDGETQYF
TRBJ2-5,NA,medium-sized,TRBV3-1,TGTGCCAGCACCGGGGAATTGGAGACCCAGTACTTC,CASTGELETQYF
TRBJ2-7,TRBD2,NA,TRBV5-1,TGCGCCAGCAGCCCAGCGGGAGGGCCCTCCCACGAGCAGTACTTC,CASSPAGGPSHEQYF
TRBJ1-1,NA,few,TRBV10-2,TGCGCCAGCAGTGAGAAGTGGGGGAGGACTGAAGCTTTCTTT,CASSEKWGRTEAFF
TRBJ2-1,NA,NA,TRBV3-1,TGTGCCAGCAGCCCTCCGGGACACAATGAGCAGTTCTTC,CASSPPGHNEQFF
TRBJ2-1,TRBD2,NA,TRBV3-1,TGTGCCAGCAGCCAAGGGGGACTAGCGCGAGTTTCCCTATATTACAATGAGCAGTTCTTC,CASSQGGLARVSLYYNEQFF
TRBJ2-7,NA,NA,TRBV7-9,TGTGCCAGCAGCGAGGGGCAGGGCCTCGGTGGAGGGCAGTACTTC,CASSEGQGLGGGQYF
TRBJ1-4,TRBD1,many,TRBV4-1,TGCGCCAGCAGCCAGGAAAGCCCAGGGGGCTTTGGCGGACAAAAACTGTTTTTT,CASSQESPGGFGGQKLFF
TRBJ2-1,TRBD2,NA,TRBV11-1,TGTGCCAGCAGCTTGGGAGAGGGACTAGCGGGATCCTACAATGAGCAGTTCTTC,CASSLGEGLAGSYNEQFF
TRBJ2-7,NA,NA,TRBV6-1,TGTGCCAGCACCCAGAGAGTAGGACACCAATCCTACGAGCAGTACTTC,CASTQRVGHQSYEQYF
TRBJ2-1,TRBD2,few,TRBV12-3/TRBV12-4,TGTGCCAGCAGTTGGGACTACAGCTTGTATGAGCAGTTCTTC,CASSWDYSLYEQFF
TRBJ2-5,TRBD1,many,TRBV2,TGTGCCAGCAGTGAAGCAAGAGGACAGGGGAAGGAGACCCAGTACTTC,CASSEARGQGKETQYF
TRBJ2-7,TRBD1,NA,TRBV29-1,TGCAGCGTTGAAGTGACAGGGAACTACGAGCAGTACTTC,CSVEVTGNYEQYF
TRBJ2-1,NA,many,TRBV2,TGTGCCAGCAGTGAGGACGGGAGCTCCTACAATGAGCAGTTCTTC,CASSEDGSSYNEQFF
TRBJ2-1,TRBD2,many,TRBV29-1,TGCAGCGGGGAACAACCTTCTAGCGGCAGCTCCTACAATGAGCAGTTCTTC,CSGEQPSSGSSYNEQFF
TRBJ2-1,NA,few,TRBV14,TGTGCCAGCAGCCAAGATGATTCCCGAGGGGGATCCTACAATGAGCAGTTCTTC,CASSQDDSRGGSYNEQFF
TRBJ2-5,NA,once,TRBV7-2,TGTGCCCGCAGCTCCGGACCAAACCAAGAGACCCAGTACTTC,CARSSGPNQETQYF